The source of this TCR beta chain is a study of OX40 agonist ivuxolimab in advanced cancers. Assay: immunoSEQ multiplex PCR; the TCRdb copy retains only in-frame clones and omits some. The sample carries tens of thousands of clones, roughly nine tenths recorded once. Trimming removed 0 bases from V and 6 bases from J, with 11 bases in between. Looked up from germline, CDR1 is MNHEY and CDR2 is SVGAGI. The CDR3 length is 14 residues. The gene calls are TRBV6-5 and TRBJ1-2; a weak D match, TRBD1 (5 bases). The receptor was derived from an adult with an advanced solid tumor such as melanoma, head and neck, liver or kidney cancer. This sample comprised CD4+ or CD8+ T cells sorted from blood, obtained in a trial of the OX40 agonist ivuxolimab. CDR3 nucleotides: TGTGCCAGCAGTTACTCCGGGGGTCGAGATGGCTACACCTTC. It codes for CASSYSGGRDGYTF.